This T cell receptor beta chain was documented in a study of technical replicates of blood from a handful of donors. The method was immunoSEQ multiplex PCR; TCRdb's version includes in-frame clones alone and lacks a portion of them. Of tens of thousands of clones listed, roughly 94% are singletons. Germline CDR1 SEHNR, CDR2 FQNEAQ (reference sequence). The CDR3 is 17 amino acids. The ends lost 2 bases at V and 1 base at J; junction bases unmatched: 7. The TCR was taken from a human donor in good health. This chain uses TRBV7-9 with TRBJ2-2; 7 bases agree with TRBD1. Sequencing input: T cells isolated from PBMCs. As DNA, the CDR3 is TGTGCCAGCAGCTTAAGGTCCGGGACAGAGAACACCGGGGAGCTGTTTTTT. As protein: CASSLRSGTENTGELFF.